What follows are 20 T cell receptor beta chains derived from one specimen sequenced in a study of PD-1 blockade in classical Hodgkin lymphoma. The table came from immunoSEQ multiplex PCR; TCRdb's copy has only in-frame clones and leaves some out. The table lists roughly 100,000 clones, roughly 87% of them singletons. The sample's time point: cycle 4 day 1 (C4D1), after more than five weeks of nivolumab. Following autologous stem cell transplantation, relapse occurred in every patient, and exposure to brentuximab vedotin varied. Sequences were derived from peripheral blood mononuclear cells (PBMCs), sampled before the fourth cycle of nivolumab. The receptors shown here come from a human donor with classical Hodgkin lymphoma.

The CDR3 DNA sequence: TGTGCCAGCAGTGAAAAAACGGGACAGGGAAGGACTGAAGCTTTCTTT. It yields the protein CASSEKTGQGRTEAFF. The chain combines TRBV2 with TRBJ1-1, with 9 positions matching TRBD1. V dropped 2 bases and J dropped 5; count of bases not matched to a gene: 9. Germline CDR1 is SNHLY and CDR2 is FYNNEI. The CDR3 runs 16 residues. Filled out from reference TRBV2 and TRBJ1-1, the complete variable domain reads EPEVTQTPSHQVTQMGQEVILRCVPISNHLYFYWYRQILGQKVEFLVSFYNNEISEKSEIFDDQFSVERPDGSNFTLKIRSTKLEDSAMYFCASSEKTGQGRTEAFFGQGTRLTVV.

CDR3 sequence: CASSSRDSSYGYTF. The CDR3 DNA is TGTGCCAGCAGTAGCCGGGACAGCAGCTATGGCTACACCTTC. The rearrangement joins TRBV2 to TRBJ1-2, with TRBD1 matching over 7 bases. The germline V gene has CDR1 SNHLY and CDR2 FYNNEI. This CDR3 has 14 residues. Trimming removed 5 bases from V and 4 bases from J; junction bases left unmatched: 7.

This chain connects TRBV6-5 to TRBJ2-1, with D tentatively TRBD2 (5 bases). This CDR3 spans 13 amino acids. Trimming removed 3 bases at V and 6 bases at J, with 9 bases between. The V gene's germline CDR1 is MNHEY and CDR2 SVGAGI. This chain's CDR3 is CASSYEAGNEQFF. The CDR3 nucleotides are TGTGCCAGCAGTTATGAGGCGGGCAATGAGCAGTTCTTC.

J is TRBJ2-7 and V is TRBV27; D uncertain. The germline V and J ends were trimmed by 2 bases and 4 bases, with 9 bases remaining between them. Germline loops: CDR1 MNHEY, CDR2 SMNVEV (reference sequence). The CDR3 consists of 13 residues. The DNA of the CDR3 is TGTGCCAGCAGTTTAGTCGGGCCGTACGAGCAGTACTTC. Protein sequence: CASSLVGPYEQYF.

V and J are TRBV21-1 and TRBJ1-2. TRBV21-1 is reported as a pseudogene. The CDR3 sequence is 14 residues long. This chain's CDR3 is CASSSRRGPYGYTF. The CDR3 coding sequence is TGTGCCAGCAGCAGCAGGAGGGGACCCTATGGCTACACCTTC.

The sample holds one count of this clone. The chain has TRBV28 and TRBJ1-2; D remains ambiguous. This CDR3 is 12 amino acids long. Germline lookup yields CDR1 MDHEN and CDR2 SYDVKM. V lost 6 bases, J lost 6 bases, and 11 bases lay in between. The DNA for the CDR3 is TGTGCCAGCAGCGACCCGTTCCATGGCTACACCTTC. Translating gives CASSDPFHGYTF.

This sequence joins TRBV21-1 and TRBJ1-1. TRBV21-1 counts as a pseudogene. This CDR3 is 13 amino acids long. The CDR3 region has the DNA TGTGCCAGCAGCAAAGGGGGGAACACTGAAGCTTTCTTT. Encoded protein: CASSKGGNTEAFF.

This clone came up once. CDR3 sequence reads: CASTADGTGELFF. The CDR3 coding sequence is TGTGCCAGCACCGCAGACGGGACCGGGGAGCTGTTTTTT. The chain is built from TRBV9 and TRBJ2-2; D remains unclear. This CDR3 region has 13 residues. Germline lookup yields CDR1 SGDLS and CDR2 YYNGEE. V dropped 6 bases and J dropped 5 bases, with 11 bases sitting between them.

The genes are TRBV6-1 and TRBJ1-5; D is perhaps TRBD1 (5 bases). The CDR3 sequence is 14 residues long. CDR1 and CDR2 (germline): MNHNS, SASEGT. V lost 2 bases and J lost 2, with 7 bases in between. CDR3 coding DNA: TGTGCCAGCAGTGAACAGGGCGGCAATCAGCCCCAGCATTTT. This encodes CASSEQGGNQPQHF.

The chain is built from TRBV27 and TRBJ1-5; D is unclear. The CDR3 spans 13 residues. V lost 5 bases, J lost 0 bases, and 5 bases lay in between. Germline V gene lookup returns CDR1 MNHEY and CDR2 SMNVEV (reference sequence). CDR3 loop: CASSGSSNQPQHF. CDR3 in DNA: TGTGCCAGCAGTGGTTCTAGCAATCAGCCCCAGCATTTT.

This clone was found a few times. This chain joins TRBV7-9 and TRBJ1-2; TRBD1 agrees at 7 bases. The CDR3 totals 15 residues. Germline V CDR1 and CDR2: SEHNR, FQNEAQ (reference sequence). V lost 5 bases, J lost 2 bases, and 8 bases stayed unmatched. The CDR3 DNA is TGTGCCAGCAGCCTCCAGGGGACAGTCAACTATGGCTACACCTTC. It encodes CASSLQGTVNYGYTF.

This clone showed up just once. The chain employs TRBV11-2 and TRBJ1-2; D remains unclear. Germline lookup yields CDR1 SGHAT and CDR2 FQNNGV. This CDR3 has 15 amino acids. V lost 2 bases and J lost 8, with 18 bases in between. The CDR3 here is CASSLSPKPPLGYTF. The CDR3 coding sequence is TGTGCCAGCAGCTTAAGTCCCAAACCACCCCTCGGCTACACCTTC.

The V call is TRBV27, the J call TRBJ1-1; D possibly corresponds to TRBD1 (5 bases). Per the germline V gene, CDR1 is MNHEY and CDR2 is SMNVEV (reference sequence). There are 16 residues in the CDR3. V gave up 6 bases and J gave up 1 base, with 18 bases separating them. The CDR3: CASSHFGATGNTEAFF. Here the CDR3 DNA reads TGTGCCAGCAGCCACTTTGGGGCGACCGGGAACACTGAAGCTTTCTTT.

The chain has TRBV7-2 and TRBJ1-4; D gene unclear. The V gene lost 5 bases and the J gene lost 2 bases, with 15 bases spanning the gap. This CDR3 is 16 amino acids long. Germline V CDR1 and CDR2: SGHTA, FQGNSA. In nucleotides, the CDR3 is TGTGCCAGCAGCCGCCTTGGAAGGAACACTAATGAAAAACTGTTTTTT. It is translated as CASSRLGRNTNEKLFF.

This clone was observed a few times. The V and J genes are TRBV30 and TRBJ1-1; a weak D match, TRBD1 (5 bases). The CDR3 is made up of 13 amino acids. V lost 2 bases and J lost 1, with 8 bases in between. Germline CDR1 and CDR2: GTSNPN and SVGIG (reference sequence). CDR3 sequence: CAWSRGGNTEAFF. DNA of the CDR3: TGTGCCTGGAGTCGCGGGGGGAACACTGAAGCTTTCTTT.

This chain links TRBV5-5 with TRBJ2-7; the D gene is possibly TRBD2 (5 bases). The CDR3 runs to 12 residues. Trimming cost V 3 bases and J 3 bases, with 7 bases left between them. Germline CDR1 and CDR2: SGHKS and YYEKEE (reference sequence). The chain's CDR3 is CASSWGDYEQYF. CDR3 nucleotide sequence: TGTGCCAGCAGCTGGGGAGACTACGAGCAGTACTTC. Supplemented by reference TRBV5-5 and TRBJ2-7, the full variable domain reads DAGVTQSPTHLIKTRGQQVTLRCSPISGHKSVSWYQQVLGQGPQFIFQYYEKEERGRGNFPDRFSARQFPNYSSELNVNALLLGDSALYLCASSWGDYEQYFGPGTRLTVT.

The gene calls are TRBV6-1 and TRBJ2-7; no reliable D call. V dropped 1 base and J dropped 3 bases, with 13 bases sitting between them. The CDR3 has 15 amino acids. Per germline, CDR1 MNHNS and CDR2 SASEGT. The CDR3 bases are TGTGCCAGCAGTGAAGAGGTCAGGTGGGGCTACGAGCAGTACTTC. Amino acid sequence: CASSEEVRWGYEQYF.

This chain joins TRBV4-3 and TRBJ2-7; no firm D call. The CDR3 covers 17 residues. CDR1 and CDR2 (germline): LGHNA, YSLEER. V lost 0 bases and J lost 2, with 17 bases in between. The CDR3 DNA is TGCGCCAGCAGCCAAGATTTGGCAGGCGGCGACACCTACGAGCAGTACTTC. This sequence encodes CASSQDLAGGDTYEQYF.

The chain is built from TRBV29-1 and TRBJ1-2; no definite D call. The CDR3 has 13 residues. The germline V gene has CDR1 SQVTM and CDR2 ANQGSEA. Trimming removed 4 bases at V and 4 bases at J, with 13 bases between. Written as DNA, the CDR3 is TGCAGCGTTGTATTGCGGGGTCCCTATGGCTACACCTTC. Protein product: CSVVLRGPYGYTF.

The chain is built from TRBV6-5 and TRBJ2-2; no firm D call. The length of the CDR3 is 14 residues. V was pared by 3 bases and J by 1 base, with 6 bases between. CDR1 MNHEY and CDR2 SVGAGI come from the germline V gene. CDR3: CASSYHRNTGELFF. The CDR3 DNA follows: TGTGCCAGCAGTTATCACAGGAACACCGGGGAGCTGTTTTTT.